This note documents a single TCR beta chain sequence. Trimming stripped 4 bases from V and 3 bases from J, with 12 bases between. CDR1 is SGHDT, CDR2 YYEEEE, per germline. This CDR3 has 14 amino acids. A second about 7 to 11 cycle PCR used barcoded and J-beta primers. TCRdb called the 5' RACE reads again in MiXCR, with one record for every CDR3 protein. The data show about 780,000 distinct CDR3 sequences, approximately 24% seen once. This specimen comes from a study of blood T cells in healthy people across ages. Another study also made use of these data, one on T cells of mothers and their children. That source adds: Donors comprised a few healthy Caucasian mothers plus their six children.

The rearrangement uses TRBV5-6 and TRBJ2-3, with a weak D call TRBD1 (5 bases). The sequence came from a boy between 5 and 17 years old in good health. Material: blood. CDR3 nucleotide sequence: TGTGCCAGCAGCCCTAGGGGTAGGACAGATACGCAGTATTTT. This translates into CASSPRGRTDTQYF.